This T cell receptor (beta chain) was documented in a study of tumor-infiltrating lymphocytes in oesophageal squamous cell carcinoma. The CDR3 runs to 16 residues. Per the germline V gene, CDR1 is MGHRA and CDR2 is YSYEKL. Each CDR3 protein is one row after TCRdb ran MiXCR on the PCR reads. Of about 21,000 distinct CDR3 sequences listed, around two fifths are singletons. The receptor was derived from a male donor with esophageal squamous cell carcinoma. Material for sequencing was esophageal tumor tissue. This chain links TRBV4-1 with TRBJ2-1; 13 bases fit TRBD2. The J call may be incorrect, as the DNA end agrees better with TRBJ2-7. The CDR3 here is CASSQGLAGGVYEQYF. The CDR3 nucleotides are TGCGCCAGCAGCCAAGGACTAGCGGGAGGAGTTTATGAGCAGTACTTC.